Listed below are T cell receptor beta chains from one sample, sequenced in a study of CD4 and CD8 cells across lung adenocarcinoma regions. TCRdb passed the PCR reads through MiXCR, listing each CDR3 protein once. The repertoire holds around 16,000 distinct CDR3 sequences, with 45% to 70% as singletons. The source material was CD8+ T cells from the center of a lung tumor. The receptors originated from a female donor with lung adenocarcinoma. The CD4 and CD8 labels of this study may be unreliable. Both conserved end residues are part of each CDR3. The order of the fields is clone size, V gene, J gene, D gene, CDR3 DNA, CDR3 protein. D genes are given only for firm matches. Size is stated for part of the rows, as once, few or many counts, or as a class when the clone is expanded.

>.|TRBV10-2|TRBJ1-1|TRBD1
TGCGCCAGCAGACAGGGGCCGAACACTGAAGCTTTCTTT
CASRQGPNTEAFF
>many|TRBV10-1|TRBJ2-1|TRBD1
TGCGCCAGCAGTGAGCTGGGGACAGGGGGCGTTCGGTTCTTC
CASSELGTGGVRFF
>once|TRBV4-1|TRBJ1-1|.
TGCGCCAGCGGCACGGGCACTGAAGCTTTCTTT
CASGTGTEAFF
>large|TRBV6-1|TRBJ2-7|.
TGTGCCAGCAGTGAAGGGGCGGGGTGGACCTACGAGCAGTACTTC
CASSEGAGWTYEQYF
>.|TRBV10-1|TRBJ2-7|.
TGCGCGGGCAGTGGGGGAAGTAGCAAAGATACGCAGTACTTC
CAGSGGSSKDTQYF
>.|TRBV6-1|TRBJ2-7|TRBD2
TGTGCCAGCGGAGTGACTAGCGGGGGGTACGAGCAGTACTTC
CASGVTSGGYEQYF
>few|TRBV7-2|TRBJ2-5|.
TGTGCCAGCAGCTTAGGGCGCGGGGGCTCGGGGGAGACCCAGTACTTC
CASSLGRGGSGETQYF
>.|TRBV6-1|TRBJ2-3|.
TGTGCCACGGGGCTGGGAGCCAAAGATATTCAGTATTTC
CATGLGAKDIQYF
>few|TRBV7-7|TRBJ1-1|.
TGTGCCAGCAGTCCGCTTAGAGGGGGGACTGAAGCTTTCTTT
CASSPLRGGTEAFF
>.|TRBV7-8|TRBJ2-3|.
TGTGCCAGCAGCCTCGAGCGTTCGGGAGGCACAGATACGCAGTATTTT
CASSLERSGGTDTQYF
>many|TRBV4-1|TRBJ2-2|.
TGCGCCAGCAGCCGAGACATCCCGGGACCCCTGGGCGGGGAGCTGTTTTTT
CASSRDIPGPLGGELFF
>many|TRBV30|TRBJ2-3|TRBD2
TGTGCCTGGAGTGTTACTAGCGGGTATAGCACAGATACGCAGTATTTT
CAWSVTSGYSTDTQYF
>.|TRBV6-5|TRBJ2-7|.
TGTGCCAGCAGTTATGAGGAGGAAGAGACGCAGTACTTC
CASSYEEEETQYF
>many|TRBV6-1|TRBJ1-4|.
TGTGCCAGCAAACCGGGCTTTACCCTCGAAAAACTGTTTTTT
CASKPGFTLEKLFF
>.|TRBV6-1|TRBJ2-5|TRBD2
TGTGCCAGCACACGGGAGGCCAAAGAGACCCAGTACTTC
CASTREAKETQYF
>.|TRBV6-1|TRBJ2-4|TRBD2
TGTGGCAGCGGTCCGGGCGGGGGAGCCAAAAACACTCAGTATTTC
CGSGPGGGAKNTQYF
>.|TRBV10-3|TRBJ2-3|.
TGTGCCATCGGAAGCACAGATACGCAGTATTTT
CAIGSTDTQYF
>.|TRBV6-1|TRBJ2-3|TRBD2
TGTGCCAGCAGTCCTAGCGGGCAGCCAACCAAAGATACGCAGTATTTC
CASSPSGQPTKDTQYF
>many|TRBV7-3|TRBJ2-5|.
TGTGCCAGCAGCCTTATGGGAGCCTCGGGAGAGACCCAGTACTTC
CASSLMGASGETQYF
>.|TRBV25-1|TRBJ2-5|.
TGTGCGGGGCTCGGGGGCCGTGACCAAGAGACCCAGTACTTC
CAGLGGRDQETQYF
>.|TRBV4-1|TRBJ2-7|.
TGCGCCAGCAGCCAAACTAGTGCCTACGAGCAGTACTTC
CASSQTSAYEQYF
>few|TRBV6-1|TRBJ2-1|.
TGTGCCAGCAGTCTCCAGGGTTTAAATGAGCAGTTCTTC
CASSLQGLNEQFF
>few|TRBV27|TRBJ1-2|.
TGTGCCAGCAGTCCAGGGCTCGACTATGGCTACACCTTC
CASSPGLDYGYTF
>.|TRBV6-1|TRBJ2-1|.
TGTGCCAGCAGTAGCCAGGGGATACGTGGCAATGAGCAGTTCTTC
CASSSQGIRGNEQFF